A selection of T cell receptor beta chains follows, all from one sample in a study of vaccination effects on CD4 cells after COVID-19. Sequencing used immunoSEQ multiplex PCR; TCRdb keeps in-frame clones, though not all of them. The table has tens of thousands of clones, roughly 82% seen once; the top ten hold 2.5% to 3.5%. These TCRs' antigens remain unknown. The specimen was CD4+ T cells from PBMCs cultured without peptide, collected before COVID-19 vaccination. The receptor set was obtained from a human donor who received a COVID-19 vaccine. Both conserved end residues are part of each CDR3. Fields, in order: J gene, D gene, V gene, clone size, CDR3 DNA, CDR3 protein. A D gene is named only where the DNA matches it firmly. Expanded clones get a size class; other rows say once, few or many, or leave the size out.

>TRBJ1-2|-|TRBV20-1|-
TGCAGTGCTAGTAACCTCTTCATGGGCTACACCTTC
CSASNLFMGYTF
>TRBJ1-6|-|TRBV29-1|-
TGCAGCGTCCAGGACCAGGGTTCACCCCTCCACTTT
CSVQDQGSPLHF
>TRBJ1-2|-|TRBV19|-
TGTGCCAGTAGTATCGGCCAGGGCTCTAACTATGGCTACACCTTC
CASSIGQGSNYGYTF
>TRBJ2-1|TRBD2|TRBV29-1|-
TGCAGCGTTGAGGCAAGCGGGGGGGGTGAGCAGTTCTTC
CSVEASGGGEQFF
>TRBJ1-3|-|TRBV6-5|-
TGTGCCAGCAGTTACTCAGGGGGGTTGGACACCATATATTTT
CASSYSGGLDTIYF
>TRBJ2-4|-|TRBV6-2/TRBV6-3|-
TGTGCCAGCAGTTACGGGTGGGTTTTACCCAAAAACATTCAGTACTTC
CASSYGWVLPKNIQYF
>TRBJ1-4|-|TRBV2|-
TGTGCCAGCAGCGCAGACGCAACTAATGAAAAACTGTTTTTT
CASSADATNEKLFF
>TRBJ2-3|-|TRBV12-5|-
TGTGCTAGTGGTTCCCGACAGTCCGAACGCACAGATACGCAGTATTTT
CASGSRQSERTDTQYF
>TRBJ1-2|-|TRBV2|few
TGTGCCAGCAGTGAAGAGGGCAACTATGGCTACACCTTC
CASSEEGNYGYTF
>TRBJ2-1|-|TRBV15|-
TGTGCCACCAGCAGAGATCGAGGCTTTGAGCAGTTCTTC
CATSRDRGFEQFF
>TRBJ1-3|-|TRBV11-2|-
TGTGCCAGCAGCTTTACCCGGGCACTTTATGGAAACACCATATATTTT
CASSFTRALYGNTIYF
>TRBJ2-5|TRBD1|TRBV5-1|-
TGCGCCAGCAGCAACCCGGGACAGGGGGCTTTGAGAGAGACCCAGTACTTC
CASSNPGQGALRETQYF
>TRBJ2-2|-|TRBV10-2|-
TGCGCCAGCAACCAACAGGGAGGGGCCGGGGAGCTGTTTTTT
CASNQQGGAGELFF
>TRBJ1-5|-|TRBV7-8|-
TGTGCCAGCAGCTTATTCTGGCGGGAATTTCAGGAGGGGTTTAATCAGCCCCAGCATTTT
CASSLFWREFQEGFNQPQHF
>TRBJ1-6|-|TRBV30|-
TGTGCCTGGACGGCGCTCCGGAATAATTCACCCCTCCACTTT
CAWTALRNNSPLHF
>TRBJ1-4|-|TRBV18|-
TGTGCCAGCTCACCTCGGGGGCCAGGTGAAAAACTGTTTTTT
CASSPRGPGEKLFF
>TRBJ1-5|-|TRBV21-1|-
TGTGCCAGCAGCACCCGGACAGGGCCCCTCCACAATCAGCCCCAGCATTTT
CASSTRTGPLHNQPQHF
>TRBJ2-2|-|TRBV13|-
TGTGCCAGCAGCTTAGCGGCCGGGGAGCTGTTTTTT
CASSLAAGELFF
>TRBJ1-6|-|TRBV10-3|once
TGTGCCATCAGGCACTCCTATAATTCACCCCTCCACTTT
CAIRHSYNSPLHF
>TRBJ1-6|-|TRBV5-1|-
TGCGCCAGCAGCCCGGGCTGGGGACGGTCACCCCTCCACTTT
CASSPGWGRSPLHF
>TRBJ2-3|TRBD2|TRBV10-3|-
TGTGCCATCAGCGGGACTAGCGGGGGGGCCAATACGCAGTATTTT
CAISGTSGGANTQYF
>TRBJ1-5|TRBD1|TRBV7-2|few
TGTGCCATCGGGACAGGGGCTTCCAATCAGCCCCAGCATTTT
CAIGTGASNQPQHF
>TRBJ2-1|-|TRBV3-1/TRBV3-2|-
TGTGCCAGCAGCCAAGAGCTCAGAGGAACAGGGCCTCCAACCTACAATGAGCAGTTCTTC
CASSQELRGTGPPTYNEQFF
>TRBJ1-2|-|TRBV4-1|-
TGCGCCAGCAGCCAAGATGCCCTTGCTGAGAGCTATGGCTACACCTTC
CASSQDALAESYGYTF
>TRBJ1-3|-|TRBV5-1|few
TGCGCCAGCAGCTTGAGTTCAGCGGACTCTGGAAACACCATATATTTT
CASSLSSADSGNTIYF
>TRBJ1-2|-|TRBV6-5|-
TGTGCCGGACTCCACGGGGCAGGGAACTATGGCTACACCTTC
CAGLHGAGNYGYTF
>TRBJ2-5|-|TRBV30|-
TGTGCCTGGAGTGTACTGGACAGTCCAGAGACCCAGTACTTC
CAWSVLDSPETQYF
>TRBJ1-1|-|TRBV5-1|-
TGCGCCAGCAGCTGGGAGACCAACACTGAAGCTTTCTTT
CASSWETNTEAFF
>TRBJ2-2|TRBD2|TRBV6-6|-
TGTGCCAGCAGACTCCTAGCGGCGGTGAACACCGGGGAGCTGTTTTTT
CASRLLAAVNTGELFF
>TRBJ1-4|-|TRBV6-2/TRBV6-3|-
TGTGCCAGCAGTTACCCCGGGGTGCCTGGAACTAATGAAAAACTGTTTTTT
CASSYPGVPGTNEKLFF
>TRBJ1-2|TRBD1|TRBV18|-
TGTGCCAGCTCACCGGACAGGGGCTGGGGCTACACCTTC
CASSPDRGWGYTF
>TRBJ2-5|-|TRBV12-3/TRBV12-4|-
TGTGCCAGCAGTTGGTCCCTCCAAGAGACCCAGTACTTC
CASSWSLQETQYF
>TRBJ2-1|TRBD2|TRBV11-3|-
TGTGCCAGCAGCATTATAGCGGGGGAGCAGTTCTTC
CASSIIAGEQFF
>TRBJ1-5|-|TRBV6-4|once
TGTGCCAGCAGTGACACCTATAGCAATCAGCCCCAGCATTTT
CASSDTYSNQPQHF
>TRBJ2-3|-|TRBV3-1/TRBV3-2|-
TGTGCCAGCAGCCACAGGGCCCCCCGTGGCACAGATACGCAGTATTTT
CASSHRAPRGTDTQYF
>TRBJ1-2|-|TRBV28|-
TGTGCCAGCATGGGGAGGGGTAACCCCATTTATGGCTACACCTTC
CASMGRGNPIYGYTF
>TRBJ1-2|-|TRBV2|few
TGTGCCAGCAGTGAACGAAGCGGGACCTATGGCTACACCTTC
CASSERSGTYGYTF
>TRBJ1-4|TRBD1|TRBV18|-
TGTGCCAGCTCCCATAGTACAGGGGGCAGCGGAAATGAAAAACTGTTTTTT
CASSHSTGGSGNEKLFF
>TRBJ1-3|-|TRBV30|-
TGTGCCTGGAGTGGACAGGGAAACACCATATATTTT
CAWSGQGNTIYF
>TRBJ1-2|-|TRBV27|few
TGTGCCAGCAGTTCACAGCGGGCTAACTATGGCTACACCTTC
CASSSQRANYGYTF
>TRBJ2-3|TRBD2|TRBV4-3|-
TGCGCCAGCAGCCAAGATCGTGGTACGGGGGGAAGTCCTAATACGCAGTATTTT
CASSQDRGTGGSPNTQYF
>TRBJ1-4|-|TRBV30|-
TGTGCCTGGAACAGGGTAAATGAAAAACTGTTTTTT
CAWNRVNEKLFF
>TRBJ1-1|-|TRBV6-4|-
TGTGCCAGCAGAAGAGAGACGGGGGACACTGAAGCTTTCTTT
CASRRETGDTEAFF
>TRBJ1-1|TRBD1|TRBV24-1|-
TGTGCCACCAGTGATGCAGGGGGTGTGAACACTGAAGCTTTCTTT
CATSDAGGVNTEAFF
>TRBJ2-1|TRBD1|TRBV6-5|-
TGTGCCAGCAGATCAGGGGGTAATGAGCAGTTCTTC
CASRSGGNEQFF
>TRBJ2-3|TRBD2|TRBV3-1/TRBV3-2|-
TGTGCCAGCAGCTATCTAGCGGGCAACACAGATACGCAGTATTTT
CASSYLAGNTDTQYF
>TRBJ2-1|TRBD2|TRBV11-3|-
TGTGCCAGCAGCCTAGGGTCGGCGGGGGGATACGAGCAGTTCTTC
CASSLGSAGGYEQFF
>TRBJ2-3|TRBD1|TRBV4-3|-
TGCGCCAGCAGCCAAGATCGGCCGGGACAGGGTTGGCGGGGCATGACAGATACGCAGTATTTT
CASSQDRPGQGWRGMTDTQYF
>TRBJ2-3|TRBD2|TRBV11-2|-
TGTGCCAGCAGCTTAACTAGCGGGGGGGCTGTCACAGATACGCAGTATTTT
CASSLTSGGAVTDTQYF
>TRBJ2-1|-|TRBV2|few
TGTGCCAGCACCATCGGATTCTACAATGAGCAGTTCTTC
CASTIGFYNEQFF
>TRBJ2-1|TRBD2|TRBV6-2/TRBV6-3|-
TGTGCCAGCAGCTCTCATAGCGGGGGCCCCTACAATGAGCAGTTCTTC
CASSSHSGGPYNEQFF
>TRBJ2-5|-|TRBV2|once
TGTGCCAGCAACGTCAGGGGTCCAACACAAGAGACCCAGTACTTC
CASNVRGPTQETQYF
>TRBJ2-1|-|TRBV7-2|-
TGTGCCAGCAGCTTCTACAATGAGCAGTTCTTC
CASSFYNEQFF